This T cell receptor (beta chain) was observed in a study of early stage breast cancer tumors. Study information: Each sample averaged around 10-fold read coverage. Study-wide points: Blood repertoires resembled normal breast more than tumor. Enriched TCRB sequences shared across patients were mostly commonly generated sequences. Tumors had approximately 2.5-fold higher T cell density than normal breast.

A note on this clone: What it binds is not known.

TCRdb keeps only in-frame clones here, not all; method: immunoSEQ multiplex PCR. The table lists about 72,000 clones, more than 60% of them singletons. In germline, CDR1 is KGHSH, CDR2 LQKENI. The CDR3 runs to 15 residues. The V end was cut by 0 bases, the J end by 6 bases, with 14 bases between. The sequenced material came from blood. J is TRBJ1-1 and V is TRBV18; D is undetermined. This sequence originates from a person aged 55 to 75 with breast cancer. CDR3 coding DNA: TGTGCCAGCTCACCACCGACCCCCCCAAGCCCTGAAGCTTTCTTT. Translating it yields CASSPPTPPSPEAFF.